Listed below are T cell receptor beta chains from one sample, sequenced in a study of cytomegalovirus exposure and HLA in healthy donors. Sequencing used immunoSEQ multiplex PCR; TCRdb keeps in-frame clones, though not all of them. The sample carries 150,000 to 180,000 clones, around 81% recorded once. Material for sequencing was PBMCs. The receptors shown here come from a woman aged 40-49 years in good health and CMV-seropositive. Each CDR3 is given with its conserved first and last residue. The order of the fields is clone size, V gene, J gene, D gene, CDR3 DNA, CDR3 protein. The D gene is left open where the match is weak. Size values are once, few and many counts, or a class for expanded clones, and some rows have none.

>-|TRBV11-2|TRBJ1-1|TRBD1
TGTGCCAGCAGCTTAGATGACAGGGACGTCACTGAAGCTTTCTTT
CASSLDDRDVTEAFF
>-|TRBV27|TRBJ2-7|-
TGTGCCAGCAGTCCTCTTCGCGGCGAGCAGTACTTC
CASSPLRGEQYF
>-|TRBV6-5|TRBJ2-7|TRBD2
TGTGCCAGCAGTTATAGGGCGGGAGGGCCCTACGAGCAGTACTTC
CASSYRAGGPYEQYF
>-|TRBV15|TRBJ1-2|TRBD1
TGTGCCACCAGCAGAGATGGGGGACAGTTAAGCTACACCTTC
CATSRDGGQLSYTF
>-|TRBV5-1|TRBJ2-4|TRBD1
TGCGCCAGCAGCTTGGCCAGTGACAGGGACATTCAGTACTTC
CASSLASDRDIQYF
>-|TRBV5-1|TRBJ2-2|TRBD2
TGCGCCAGCAGCAGGACTAGCGGGAGGGCCAATTCCGGGGAGCTGTTTTTT
CASSRTSGRANSGELFF
>few|TRBV2|TRBJ2-7|TRBD2
TGTGCCAGCAGTATAGGGGGGAGTAGCGGGGGCTACGAGCAGTACTTC
CASSIGGSSGGYEQYF
>once|TRBV15|TRBJ2-7|TRBD1
TGTGCCACCGGTCGCGGGGACAGGGCTCATGTGTCAGAGCAGTACTTC
CATGRGDRAHVSEQYF
>-|TRBV4-1|TRBJ2-7|TRBD2
TGCGCCAGCAGCCAATTTTCCGGGACTAGCGGGAGTGGGACCGAGCAGTACTTC
CASSQFSGTSGSGTEQYF
>-|TRBV19|TRBJ1-5|TRBD1
TGTGCCAGTAGTCTCCGGACAGGGGGCGAGAGCAATCAGCCCCAGCATTTT
CASSLRTGGESNQPQHF
>-|TRBV28|TRBJ2-3|-
TGTGCCAGCAGGACAAGCACAGATACGCAGTATTTT
CASRTSTDTQYF
>-|TRBV6-1|TRBJ1-4|-
TGTGCCAGCAGTGGGAACAGGGTGGGAGAAAAACTGTTTTTT
CASSGNRVGEKLFF
>few|TRBV4-1|TRBJ2-2|TRBD2
TGCGCCAGCAGCCAAGAGCTAGCGGGAGGTTTTACCGGGGAGCTGTTTTTT
CASSQELAGGFTGELFF
>-|TRBV6-6|TRBJ2-5|-
TGTGCCAGCAGTTACTCGAACGGAGTACAAGAGACCCAGTACTTC
CASSYSNGVQETQYF
>-|TRBV5-1|TRBJ1-2|-
TGCGCCAGCAGCCTCCAGGGGTCTGGCTACACCTTC
CASSLQGSGYTF
>-|TRBV27|TRBJ1-5|TRBD1
TGTGCCAGCAGGACGGGACAGAGCAATCAGCCCCAGCATTTT
CASRTGQSNQPQHF
>-|TRBV11-2|TRBJ2-7|TRBD2
TGTGCCAGCAGCCAGTTGGCGGGAGGGCGGTACGAGCAGTACTTC
CASSQLAGGRYEQYF
>-|TRBV6-1|TRBJ2-5|-
TGTGCCAGCAGGGGGAGCGGGCCGGTGGCCCAGTACTTC
CASRGSGPVAQYF
>-|TRBV15|TRBJ1-5|TRBD1
TGTGCCACCAGCACCGGACAGGGTTTCGATCAGCCCCAGCATTTT
CATSTGQGFDQPQHF
>-|TRBV19|TRBJ1-5|-
TGTGCCAGTAGTATTAGCGATAGCAATCAGCCCCAGCATTTT
CASSISDSNQPQHF
>-|TRBV11-2|TRBJ2-7|-
TGTGCCAGCAGCCCGGAGCAGGGTTACGAGCAGTACTTC
CASSPEQGYEQYF
>-|TRBV11-3|TRBJ1-3|-
TGTGCCAGCAGCAGTTTGGGGGCCTCTGGAAACACCATATATTTT
CASSSLGASGNTIYF
>once|TRBV7-9|TRBJ2-5|-
TGTGCCAGCAGCTTCCAACAGGTACAAGAGACCCAGTACTTC
CASSFQQVQETQYF
>-|TRBV6-4|TRBJ1-4|TRBD1
TGTGCCACCCGACAGGGTGATAATGAAAAACTGTTTTTT
CATRQGDNEKLFF
>-|TRBV7-9|TRBJ2-4|TRBD1
TGTGCCAGCAGCTTAGGACAGGGGTTAGCCAAAAACATTCAGTACTTC
CASSLGQGLAKNIQYF
>-|TRBV2|TRBJ1-1|-
TGTGCCAGCAGTCGAAACGGACAGCCGGGCACTGAAGCTTTCTTT
CASSRNGQPGTEAFF
>-|TRBV13|TRBJ2-7|TRBD2
TGTGCCAGCAGCCGAATCCTAGCGGGAGCGCACGAGCAGTACTTC
CASSRILAGAHEQYF
>-|TRBV19|TRBJ2-1|-
TGTGCCAGTAGTATCTATGGGCCCATTAATGAGCAGTTCTTC
CASSIYGPINEQFF
>-|TRBV5-1|TRBJ2-1|TRBD2
TGCGCCAGCAGCTTGCCGGGAGGTCTCAATGAGCAGTTCTTC
CASSLPGGLNEQFF
>-|TRBV6-1|TRBJ1-2|-
TGTGCCAGCAGTGCCCGGGAACCCAACACCATTTCAGCCTATGGCTACACCTTC
CASSAREPNTISAYGYTF
>-|TRBV27|TRBJ2-3|-
TGTGCCAGCAGTGCCTACACAGATACGCAGTATTTT
CASSAYTDTQYF